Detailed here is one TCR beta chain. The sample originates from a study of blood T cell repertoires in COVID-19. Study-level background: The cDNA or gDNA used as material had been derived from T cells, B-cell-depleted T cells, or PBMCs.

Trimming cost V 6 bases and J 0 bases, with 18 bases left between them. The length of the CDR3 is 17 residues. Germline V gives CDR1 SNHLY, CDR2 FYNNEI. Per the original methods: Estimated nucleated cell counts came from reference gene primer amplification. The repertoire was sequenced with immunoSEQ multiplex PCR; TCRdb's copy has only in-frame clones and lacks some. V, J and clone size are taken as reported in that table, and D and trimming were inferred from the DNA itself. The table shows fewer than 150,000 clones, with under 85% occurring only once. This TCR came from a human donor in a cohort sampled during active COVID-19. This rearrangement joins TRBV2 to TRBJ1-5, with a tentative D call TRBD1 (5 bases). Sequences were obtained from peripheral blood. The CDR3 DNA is TGTGCCAGCAGCAGACAACAGGCAGCGAATAGCAATCAGCCCCAGCATTTT. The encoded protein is CASSRQQAANSNQPQHF.